Listed below are T cell receptor beta chains from one sample, sequenced in a study of blood T cell repertoires in COVID-19. Repertoires were generated with immunoSEQ multiplex PCR, while TCRdb's copy carries only in-frame clones and drops some. The sample has roughly 500,000 clones, 88% seen once. The sequencing sample was made of PBMCs or T cells enriched from blood (not recorded which). All receptors come from a woman between 35 and 50 years old who had recovered from COVID-19. Each CDR3 is given with its conserved first and last residue. The D gene is left open where the match is weak. Clone size is shown for a subset of rows, as once, few, many or a class of expanded clone.

d_gene: TRBD2
j_gene: TRBJ2-3
v_gene: TRBV10-1
abundance: .
CDR3nt: TGCGCCAGCAGTCATCCTAGCGGGAGCACAGATACGCAGTATTTT
CDR3aa: CASSHPSGSTDTQYF

d_gene: .
j_gene: TRBJ2-2
v_gene: TRBV4-2
abundance: .
CDR3nt: TGTGCCAGCAGCCAAGATCCAAGGGGTCCGTACACCGGGGAGCTGTTTTTT
CDR3aa: CASSQDPRGPYTGELFF

d_gene: TRBD1
j_gene: TRBJ1-6
v_gene: TRBV5-5
abundance: .
CDR3nt: TGTGCCAGCAGCGCCGGGACAGGGTTTAGATCACCCCTCCACTTT
CDR3aa: CASSAGTGFRSPLHF

d_gene: .
j_gene: TRBJ2-2
v_gene: TRBV3-1/TRBV3-2
abundance: .
CDR3nt: TGTGCCAGCAGCCCAGATAGCCCAGGGGAGCTGTTTTTT
CDR3aa: CASSPDSPGELFF

d_gene: TRBD1
j_gene: TRBJ1-3
v_gene: TRBV6-1
abundance: .
CDR3nt: TGTGCCAGCAGTGTTTGGCAGGGGGATCTGAGAAACACCATATATTTT
CDR3aa: CASSVWQGDLRNTIYF

d_gene: TRBD2
j_gene: TRBJ2-5
v_gene: TRBV9
abundance: .
CDR3nt: TGTGCCAGCAGCCCTACTAGCGGGATACAAGAGACCCAGTACTTC
CDR3aa: CASSPTSGIQETQYF

d_gene: .
j_gene: TRBJ2-1
v_gene: TRBV11-2
abundance: .
CDR3nt: TGTGCCAGCAGCGCCGGGACTGGATACAATGAGCAGTTCTTC
CDR3aa: CASSAGTGYNEQFF

d_gene: .
j_gene: TRBJ1-4
v_gene: TRBV18
abundance: .
CDR3nt: TGTGCCAGCGGCCCCCAGACAACTAATGAAAAACTGTTTTTT
CDR3aa: CASGPQTTNEKLFF

d_gene: TRBD2
j_gene: TRBJ2-7
v_gene: TRBV11-2
abundance: .
CDR3nt: TGTGCCAGCAGCTTAGTAGGCCCTAGCGGGAGTCATGCCTACGAGCAGTACTTC
CDR3aa: CASSLVGPSGSHAYEQYF

d_gene: .
j_gene: TRBJ1-2
v_gene: TRBV18
abundance: .
CDR3nt: TGTGCCAGCTCACCTAGTTCTAACTATGGCTACACCTTC
CDR3aa: CASSPSSNYGYTF

d_gene: .
j_gene: TRBJ2-3
v_gene: TRBV29-1
abundance: .
CDR3nt: TGCAGCCCCAGGGGGCTAGCGGGGACCACAGATACGCAGTATTTT
CDR3aa: CSPRGLAGTTDTQYF

d_gene: .
j_gene: TRBJ2-3
v_gene: TRBV11-2
abundance: .
CDR3nt: TGTGCCAGCAGCTTAGATGTCGGGGATACGCAGTATTTT
CDR3aa: CASSLDVGDTQYF

d_gene: .
j_gene: TRBJ2-6
v_gene: TRBV19
abundance: .
CDR3nt: TGTGCCAGTATCCAGTTCTCTGGGGCCAACGTCCTGACTTTC
CDR3aa: CASIQFSGANVLTF

d_gene: .
j_gene: TRBJ2-1
v_gene: TRBV10-3
abundance: .
CDR3nt: TGTGCCATCAGTGTGGCAGGGCGGTATAATGAGCAGTTCTTC
CDR3aa: CAISVAGRYNEQFF

d_gene: TRBD1
j_gene: TRBJ1-1
v_gene: TRBV5-4
abundance: .
CDR3nt: TGTGCCAGCAGCCTGGTGGGACAGATGAACACTGAAGCTTTCTTT
CDR3aa: CASSLVGQMNTEAFF

d_gene: .
j_gene: TRBJ1-5
v_gene: TRBV19
abundance: .
CDR3nt: TGTGCCAGTAGTCCGGTGAATCAGCCCCAGCATTTT
CDR3aa: CASSPVNQPQHF

d_gene: TRBD1
j_gene: TRBJ2-1
v_gene: TRBV11-2
abundance: once
CDR3nt: TGTGCCAGCAGCTTACCAGGGGGCTTGGTTGAGCAGTTCTTC
CDR3aa: CASSLPGGLVEQFF

d_gene: .
j_gene: TRBJ2-1
v_gene: TRBV5-1
abundance: .
CDR3nt: TGCGCCAGCAGCGAGGGAACTAGGAATGAGCAGTTCTTC
CDR3aa: CASSEGTRNEQFF

d_gene: TRBD1
j_gene: TRBJ1-5
v_gene: TRBV6-2/TRBV6-3
abundance: .
CDR3nt: TGTGCCAGCAGTTACACCCACGGACAGGCCCCCAAGCCCCAGCATTTT
CDR3aa: CASSYTHGQAPKPQHF

d_gene: .
j_gene: TRBJ1-2
v_gene: TRBV19
abundance: .
CDR3nt: TGTGCCAGTAGTGGGCCCTCAGCTGAAGCTAACTATGGCTACACCTTC
CDR3aa: CASSGPSAEANYGYTF

d_gene: TRBD1
j_gene: TRBJ1-4
v_gene: TRBV7-9
abundance: .
CDR3nt: TGTGCCAGCAGCTTCCGGACAGGGGCAGGAGAAAAACTGTTTTTT
CDR3aa: CASSFRTGAGEKLFF

d_gene: .
j_gene: TRBJ1-4
v_gene: TRBV25-1
abundance: .
CDR3nt: TGTGCCAGCAGTGAAGCGGGGCTTTATGAAAAACTGTTTTTT
CDR3aa: CASSEAGLYEKLFF

d_gene: .
j_gene: TRBJ2-6
v_gene: TRBV7-2
abundance: .
CDR3nt: TGTGCCAGCAGCTTAATGAGGGCACTGGCTGGGGCCAACGTCCTGACTTTC
CDR3aa: CASSLMRALAGANVLTF

d_gene: .
j_gene: TRBJ1-2
v_gene: TRBV28
abundance: .
CDR3nt: TGTGCCAGCAGTTTAGGGGCAGGGAACTATGGCTACACCTTC
CDR3aa: CASSLGAGNYGYTF

d_gene: .
j_gene: TRBJ2-5
v_gene: TRBV4-1
abundance: .
CDR3nt: TGCGCCAGCAGCCAAGAGAAGATTTCCCGGGGATGGCAAGAGACCCAGTACTTC
CDR3aa: CASSQEKISRGWQETQYF

d_gene: .
j_gene: TRBJ2-2
v_gene: TRBV9
abundance: .
CDR3nt: TGTGCCAGCAGCGTAGGGGCAAGGGGGGGAAACACCGGGGAGCTGTTTTTT
CDR3aa: CASSVGARGGNTGELFF

d_gene: .
j_gene: TRBJ2-1
v_gene: TRBV16
abundance: .
CDR3nt: TGTGCCAGCAGCCAATCAGGGAGTGAGCAGTTCTTC
CDR3aa: CASSQSGSEQFF

d_gene: .
j_gene: TRBJ1-4
v_gene: TRBV12-3/TRBV12-4
abundance: .
CDR3nt: TGTGCCAGTAAGCGTGTCGGGAGTGAAAAACTGTTTTTT
CDR3aa: CASKRVGSEKLFF

d_gene: TRBD2
j_gene: TRBJ2-7
v_gene: TRBV4-3
abundance: .
CDR3nt: TGCGCCAGCAGCCTTAGACTAGCTTCCTACGAGCAGTACTTC
CDR3aa: CASSLRLASYEQYF

d_gene: .
j_gene: TRBJ1-5
v_gene: TRBV6-1
abundance: .
CDR3nt: TGTGCCAGCAGTGAAGCGCTATTTCGGCCCCAGCATTTT
CDR3aa: CASSEALFRPQHF

d_gene: .
j_gene: TRBJ1-2
v_gene: TRBV12-5
abundance: few
CDR3nt: TGTGCTAGTGGTTTGGGTACAGATGATGGCTACACCTTC
CDR3aa: CASGLGTDDGYTF

d_gene: TRBD1
j_gene: TRBJ2-3
v_gene: TRBV7-9
abundance: .
CDR3nt: TGTGCCAGCAGCGCCCTACCGGGACAGGGGACAGATACGCAGTATTTT
CDR3aa: CASSALPGQGTDTQYF

d_gene: TRBD2
j_gene: TRBJ2-1
v_gene: TRBV2
abundance: .
CDR3nt: TGTGCCAGCAGTGAAGGGCTAGCGGCCTACAATGAGCAGTTCTTC
CDR3aa: CASSEGLAAYNEQFF

d_gene: TRBD1
j_gene: TRBJ1-2
v_gene: TRBV27
abundance: .
CDR3nt: TGTGCCAGCAGTTCCGACAGGGGGAACTATGGCTACACCTTC
CDR3aa: CASSSDRGNYGYTF

d_gene: .
j_gene: TRBJ1-2
v_gene: TRBV25-1
abundance: .
CDR3nt: TGTGCCAGCAGTGAATTTAGGGGTAGCAACTATGGCTACACCTTC
CDR3aa: CASSEFRGSNYGYTF

d_gene: TRBD2
j_gene: TRBJ2-1
v_gene: TRBV12-3/TRBV12-4
abundance: few
CDR3nt: TGTGGTTCTAGCGGGAGTCGGGGGGGTGAGCAGTTCTTC
CDR3aa: CGSSGSRGGEQFF

d_gene: .
j_gene: TRBJ2-5
v_gene: TRBV7-2
abundance: once
CDR3nt: TGTGCCAGCAGCTTAGCCCCCTCCCGGCAAGAGACCCAGTACTTC
CDR3aa: CASSLAPSRQETQYF

d_gene: TRBD1
j_gene: TRBJ2-3
v_gene: TRBV5-1
abundance: .
CDR3nt: TGCGCCAGCAGCTCCCTGGACAGGGTCCAAGATACGCAGTATTTT
CDR3aa: CASSSLDRVQDTQYF

d_gene: .
j_gene: TRBJ1-2
v_gene: TRBV4-3
abundance: .
CDR3nt: TGCGCCAGCAGCCAAGGAAGAACGGACAGATTCAACTATGGCTACACCTTC
CDR3aa: CASSQGRTDRFNYGYTF

d_gene: TRBD2
j_gene: TRBJ2-5
v_gene: TRBV27
abundance: .
CDR3nt: TGTGCCAGCAGCCCAAGGGGCGGGAGCGGGAGGAGGGGGAACCAAGAGACCCAGTACTTC
CDR3aa: CASSPRGGSGRRGNQETQYF

d_gene: .
j_gene: TRBJ2-2
v_gene: TRBV10-3
abundance: .
CDR3nt: TGTGCCATCAGTGACCAAGTGAACAAGACGGACAAGGCACGAAGACACGGGGAGCTGTTTTTT
CDR3aa: CAISDQVNKTDKARRHGELFF

d_gene: TRBD2
j_gene: TRBJ2-7
v_gene: TRBV7-8
abundance: .
CDR3nt: TGTGCCAGCAGCAGACATACCCTTTTGGGGACTAGAGGTTCCGAGCAGTACTTC
CDR3aa: CASSRHTLLGTRGSEQYF

d_gene: TRBD2
j_gene: TRBJ2-1
v_gene: TRBV19
abundance: .
CDR3nt: TGTGCCAGTTACACCGGGACTAGCAGCGACAATGAGCAGTTCTTC
CDR3aa: CASYTGTSSDNEQFF

d_gene: .
j_gene: TRBJ2-7
v_gene: TRBV6-2/TRBV6-3
abundance: .
CDR3nt: TGTGCCAGCAGTCCCCCGGGTTTAGCGGAGGCCTACGAGCAGTACTTC
CDR3aa: CASSPPGLAEAYEQYF

d_gene: TRBD2
j_gene: TRBJ2-5
v_gene: TRBV18
abundance: .
CDR3nt: TGTGCCAGCGCAAAACCCAGCGGGGCGAAAGAGACCCAGTACTTC
CDR3aa: CASAKPSGAKETQYF

d_gene: .
j_gene: TRBJ1-2
v_gene: TRBV4-3
abundance: .
CDR3nt: TGCGCCAGCAGCCAAGAGAGGGCCCCTACCGTCTATGGCTACACCTTC
CDR3aa: CASSQERAPTVYGYTF

d_gene: .
j_gene: TRBJ1-1
v_gene: TRBV4-3
abundance: .
CDR3nt: TGCGCCAGCTCTTACAAGGAGGGGCGGGGGGGAGGTGAAGCTTTCTTT
CDR3aa: CASSYKEGRGGGEAFF

d_gene: TRBD1
j_gene: TRBJ2-3
v_gene: TRBV29-1
abundance: .
CDR3nt: TGCAGCGTCCGGACAGGACTTCACACAGATACGCAGTATTTT
CDR3aa: CSVRTGLHTDTQYF

d_gene: .
j_gene: TRBJ2-1
v_gene: TRBV2
abundance: once
CDR3nt: TGTGCCAGCAGTACCCTGGACAGAAGCTCCTACAATGAGCAGTTCTTC
CDR3aa: CASSTLDRSSYNEQFF

d_gene: .
j_gene: TRBJ2-5
v_gene: TRBV20-1
abundance: .
CDR3nt: TGCAGTGCTGAACAGGGTGAGACCCAGTACTTC
CDR3aa: CSAEQGETQYF

d_gene: TRBD2
j_gene: TRBJ2-5
v_gene: TRBV19
abundance: .
CDR3nt: TGTGCCAGTAGCGGGTTCGGGACTAGCGGGAGGGCCGGAGAGACCCAGTACTTC
CDR3aa: CASSGFGTSGRAGETQYF

d_gene: .
j_gene: TRBJ2-1
v_gene: TRBV15
abundance: .
CDR3nt: TGTGCCACCAGCAGAGCTCAGGGCACGCAGTTCTTC
CDR3aa: CATSRAQGTQFF

d_gene: .
j_gene: TRBJ2-7
v_gene: TRBV6-5
abundance: few
CDR3nt: TGTGCCAGCCAAGGGGGGGGACTGAGCTCCTACGAGCAGTACTTC
CDR3aa: CASQGGGLSSYEQYF

d_gene: .
j_gene: TRBJ1-3
v_gene: TRBV21-1
abundance: few
CDR3nt: TGTGCCAGCAGCAAAGGAGACAGTAAAGCATGCCACTCTGGAAACACCATATATTTT
CDR3aa: CASSKGDSKACHSGNTIYF

d_gene: .
j_gene: TRBJ1-2
v_gene: TRBV13
abundance: .
CDR3nt: TGTGCCAGCAGCTTAGGAGGTAGCGCATCTAACTATGGCTACACCTTC
CDR3aa: CASSLGGSASNYGYTF